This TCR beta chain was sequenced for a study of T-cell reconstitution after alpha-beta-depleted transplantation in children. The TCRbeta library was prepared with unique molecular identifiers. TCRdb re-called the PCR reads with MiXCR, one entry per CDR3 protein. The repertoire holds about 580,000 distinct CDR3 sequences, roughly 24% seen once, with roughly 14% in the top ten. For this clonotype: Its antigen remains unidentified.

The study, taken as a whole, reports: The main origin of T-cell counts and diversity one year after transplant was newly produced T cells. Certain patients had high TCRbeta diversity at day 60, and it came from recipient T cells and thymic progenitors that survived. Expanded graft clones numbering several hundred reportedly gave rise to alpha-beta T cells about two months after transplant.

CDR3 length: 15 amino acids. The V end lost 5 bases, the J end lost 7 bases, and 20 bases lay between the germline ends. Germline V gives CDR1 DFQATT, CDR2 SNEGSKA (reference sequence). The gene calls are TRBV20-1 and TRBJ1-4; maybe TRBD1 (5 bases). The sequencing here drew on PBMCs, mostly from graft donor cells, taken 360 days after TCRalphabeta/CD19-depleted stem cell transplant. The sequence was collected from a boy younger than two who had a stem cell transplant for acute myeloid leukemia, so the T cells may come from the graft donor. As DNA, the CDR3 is TGCAGTGCTCCCTTATTGGGGACGCCTAGTGAAAAACTGTTTTTT. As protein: CSAPLLGTPSEKLFF.